These 11 T cell receptor beta chains share one sample of origin, sequenced in a study of blood T cells in healthy people across ages. It was with a sample-barcoded 5' primer and a J-beta primer mix that a second PCR of roughly 7 to 12 cycles was run. MiXCR was run by TCRdb on the 5' RACE reads, yielding one entry per CDR3 protein. The sample includes more than 700,000 distinct CDR3 sequences, roughly 50% of them seen just once. The material sequenced was blood. Receptors were obtained from a man at least 80 years old in good health.

This clonotype showed up just a few times. V usage is TRBV20-1 and J usage is TRBJ2-3; the match to TRBD2 covers 11 bases. The CDR3 sequence is 16 residues long. The trim removed 5 bases at V and 8 bases at J, leaving 15 bases unmatched. Germline loops: CDR1 DFQATT, CDR2 SNEGSKA (reference sequence). The CDR3 DNA is TGCAGTGCTGCCTCCGAGGGGGTAGCGGGAGGGTCTACGCAGTATTTT. Translating it yields CSAASEGVAGGSTQYF.

This chain connects TRBV3-1 to TRBJ1-2, with no clear D. This CDR3 comprises 17 residues. Germline CDR1 reads LGHDT; CDR2 reads YNNKEL (reference sequence). Deletions cut 1 base from V and 4 bases from J, with 19 bases between. The CDR3 DNA follows: TGTGCCAGCAGCCAAGCCCCGGGTGGGAGGGATCCCTATGGCTACACCTTC. It translates to CASSQAPGGRDPYGYTF. The full variable domain, rest sourced from reference TRBV3-1 and TRBJ1-2, is DTAVSQTPKYLVTQMGNDKSIKCEQNLGHDTMYWYKQDSKKFLKIMFSYNNKELIINETVPNRFSPKSPDKAHLNLHINSLELGDSAVYFCASSQAPGGRDPYGYTFGSGTRLTVV.

The chain combines TRBV7-9 with TRBJ1-4, with D possibly matching TRBD1 (5 bases). Germline V gene lookup returns CDR1 SEHNR and CDR2 FQNEAQ (reference sequence). The CDR3 consists of 15 residues. V was clipped by 1 base and J by 8 bases, with 14 bases between them. The DNA for the CDR3 is TGTGCCAGCAGCTTAGGCGGGGCCAACGGAGAAAAACTGTTTTTT. This codes for CASSLGGANGEKLFF.

This chain connects TRBV7-2 to TRBJ2-7; D is ambiguous. The germline CDR1 and CDR2 sequences are SGHTA and FQGNSA. The length of the CDR3 is 13 residues. The ends were cut back, 1 base at V and 4 bases at J, with 8 bases in the middle. The chain's CDR3 is CASSLGTEYEQYF. The CDR3, as DNA: TGTGCCAGCAGCTTAGGGACGGAATACGAGCAGTACTTC.

The V call is TRBV27, the J call TRBJ1-4, with a weak D call TRBD1 (5 bases). Trimming cost V 4 bases and J 4 bases, with 13 bases left between them. The CDR3 sequence is 15 residues long. Germline assignment: CDR1 MNHEY and CDR2 SMNVEV (reference sequence). In DNA, the CDR3 is TGTGCCAGCAGTTCATGGGCCGGGGGTAATGAAAAACTGTTTTTT. It encodes CASSSWAGGNEKLFF. Full variable domain (missing parts from reference TRBV27 and TRBJ1-4): EAQVTQNPRYLITVTGKKLTVTCSQNMNHEYMSWYRQDPGLGLRQIYYSMNVEVTDKGDVPEGYKVSRKEKRNFPLILESPSPNQTSLYFCASSSWAGGNEKLFFGSGTQLSVL.

This chain joins TRBV5-6 and TRBJ2-1; no firm D call. CDR1 is SGHDT, CDR2 YYEEEE, per germline. The CDR3 contains 15 residues. The V and J ends lost 4 bases and 0 bases respectively, with 11 bases between them. The CDR3 DNA reads TGTGCCAGCAGCAGGGATCAGAGCTCCTACAATGAGCAGTTCTTC. It translates to CASSRDQSSYNEQFF.

Note on this clonotype: One end of the junction fails to match germline, which may point to a read error. The rearrangement links TRBV7-2 to TRBJ2-1; TRBD2 matches 9 bases. The CDR3 consists of 16 residues. Per germline, CDR1 SGHTA and CDR2 FQGNSA. In DNA form, the CDR3 reads TGTGCCAGCAGCTTAGCTGGGACTAGCTCCTCCAATGAGCAGTTCTTC. Its translation is CASSLAGTSSSNEQFF.

The chain recombines TRBV20-1 with TRBJ2-7, with TRBD2 identical over 12 bases. The V segment lost 3 bases and the J segment 7 bases; nucleotides outside the gene matches: 10. The CDR3 has 15 amino acids. In germline, CDR1 is DFQATT, CDR2 SNEGSKA (reference sequence). This chain's CDR3 is CSARSGTSGHNEQYF. The CDR3 DNA is TGCAGTGCTAGGAGCGGGACTAGCGGGCACAATGAGCAGTACTTC.

This clonotype has more than one count but fewer than ten. V and J are TRBV27 and TRBJ2-1; 8 nucleotides align to TRBD2. The germline V gene encodes CDR1 MNHEY and CDR2 SMNVEV (reference sequence). CDR3 length equals 12 residues. V dropped 5 bases and J dropped 11; count of bases not matched to a gene: 5. CDR3 protein: CASSPRLAQQFF. In DNA, the CDR3 is TGTGCCAGCAGTCCCCGACTAGCGCAGCAGTTCTTC.

The V gene is TRBV10-3, the J gene TRBJ2-7; D possibly corresponds to TRBD2 (6 bases). With 4 bases removed from V and 3 bases from J, the gap between germline ends came to 16 bases. Germline CDR1 ENHRY, CDR2 SYGVKD. This CDR3 contains 15 residues. CDR3 coding DNA: TGTGCCATCAGTGGCGGGACGGTTGACTTCTACGAGCAGTACTTC. Residues: CAISGGTVDFYEQYF.

V and J are TRBV18 and TRBJ2-3; no definite D call. From germline, CDR1 is KGHSH and CDR2 LQKENI. V lost 6 bases and J lost 4, with 8 bases in between. The CDR3 has 12 amino acids. The CDR3 region has the DNA TGTGCCAGCTCGCCCGTCCCAGATACGCAGTATTTT. This gives the protein CASSPVPDTQYF.